The clone carrying this T cell receptor beta chain has more than one count but fewer than ten. Its antigen remains unidentified. These data belong to a study of blood T cells in healthy people across ages. Study-wide results and limits: Among long-lived donors, naive CD4+ cells were more numerous and diversity higher than in aged donors. Per million T cells, TCR beta diversity dropped about linearly as age rose.

The CDR3 length is 15 residues. V was pared by 3 bases and J by 4 bases, with 13 bases between. With a J-beta primer mix and a sample-barcoded 5' primer, a second PCR ran about 6 to 11 cycles. From the 5' RACE reads, TCRdb called clonotypes with MiXCR, one entry per CDR3 protein. Of 1,300,000 or so distinct CDR3 sequences listed, roughly 64% were seen once; the top ten hold 6.5% to 8.5%. The TCR comes from a man between 18 and 35 years old in good health. The sequenced sample was blood. This sequence joins TRBV12-3 or TRBV12-4 and TRBJ1-5, with D hard to call. In nucleotides, the CDR3 is TGTGCCAGCAGTTTTTGGATAGACGGTAATCAGCCCCAGCATTTT. Translation: CASSFWIDGNQPQHF.